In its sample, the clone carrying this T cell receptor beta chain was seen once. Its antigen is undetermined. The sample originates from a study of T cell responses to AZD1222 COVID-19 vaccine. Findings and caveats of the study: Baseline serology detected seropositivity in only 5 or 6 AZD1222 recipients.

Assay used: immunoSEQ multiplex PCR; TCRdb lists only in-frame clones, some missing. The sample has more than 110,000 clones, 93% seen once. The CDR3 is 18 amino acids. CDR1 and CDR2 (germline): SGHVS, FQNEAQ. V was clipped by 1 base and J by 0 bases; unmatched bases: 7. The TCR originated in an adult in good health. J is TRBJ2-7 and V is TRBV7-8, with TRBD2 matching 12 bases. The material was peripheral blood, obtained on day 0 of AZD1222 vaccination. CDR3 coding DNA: TGTGCCAGCAGCTTAGGGGCTAGCGGGAGGGAATTCTCCTACGAGCAGTACTTC. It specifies CASSLGASGREFSYEQYF.